This T cell receptor (beta chain) is drawn from a study of beta chain features in type 1 diabetes. Study results and caveats: A moderate, significant TCRB CDR3 shortening appeared in type 1 diabetes across four CD4+ subsets. The cDNA sequencing approach could over-represent high-TCR-expressing cells.

As to this clone: Its target is not known.

This CDR3 contains 14 residues. V lost 1 base and J 0 bases, leaving 8 bases between the germline ends. Germline V gene lookup returns CDR1 SGHRS and CDR2 YFSETQ. The investigators reverse transcribed all of the isolated RNA, so they sequenced expressed TCRB transcripts. Clones were read by immunoSEQ multiplex PCR, and TCRdb kept only the in-frame ones, dropping some. The repertoire holds about 620,000 clones, 15% to 18% seen once, with about 0.093% in the top ten. The V gene is TRBV5-1, the J gene TRBJ2-7, with no clear D. What was sequenced was naive CD4+ T cells from blood. The sequence was obtained from a man younger than 35 in good health. The CDR3 nucleotides read TGCGCCAGCAGCTTGACCTCCAGCTCCTACGAGCAGTACTTC. Amino acid sequence: CASSLTSSSYEQYF.